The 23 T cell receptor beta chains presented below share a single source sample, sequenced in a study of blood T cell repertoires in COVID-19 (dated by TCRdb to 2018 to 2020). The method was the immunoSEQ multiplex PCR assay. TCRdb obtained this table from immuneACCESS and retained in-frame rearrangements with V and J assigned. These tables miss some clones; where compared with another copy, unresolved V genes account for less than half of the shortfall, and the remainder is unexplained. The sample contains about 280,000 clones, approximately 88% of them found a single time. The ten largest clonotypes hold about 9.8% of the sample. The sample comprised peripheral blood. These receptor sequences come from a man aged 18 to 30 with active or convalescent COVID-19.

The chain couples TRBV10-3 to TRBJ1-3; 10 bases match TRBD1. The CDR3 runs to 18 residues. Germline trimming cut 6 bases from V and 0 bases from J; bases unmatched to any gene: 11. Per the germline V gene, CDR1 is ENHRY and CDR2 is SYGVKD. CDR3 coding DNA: TGTGCCATCAGCAAAACCGGGACAGGGGCCAGCTCTGGAAACACCATATATTTT. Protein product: CAISKTGTGASSGNTIYF.

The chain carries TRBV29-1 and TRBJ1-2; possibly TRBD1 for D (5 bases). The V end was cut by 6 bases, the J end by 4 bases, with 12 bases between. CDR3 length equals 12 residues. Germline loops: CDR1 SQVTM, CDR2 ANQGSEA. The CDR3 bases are TGCAGCGTCCCAGGGTTGCGCTATGGCTACACCTTC. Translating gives CSVPGLRYGYTF.

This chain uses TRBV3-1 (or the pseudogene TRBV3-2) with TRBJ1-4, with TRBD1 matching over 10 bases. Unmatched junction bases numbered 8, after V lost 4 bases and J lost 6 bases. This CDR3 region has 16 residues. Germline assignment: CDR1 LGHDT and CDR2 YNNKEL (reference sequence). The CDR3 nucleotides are TGTGCCAGCAGCCCTAATCTCGGGACAGGGGATGAAAAACTGTTTTTT. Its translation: CASSPNLGTGDEKLFF.

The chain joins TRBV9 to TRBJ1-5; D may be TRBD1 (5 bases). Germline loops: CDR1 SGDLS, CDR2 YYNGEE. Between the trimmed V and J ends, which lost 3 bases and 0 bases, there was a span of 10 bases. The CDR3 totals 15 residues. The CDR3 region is CASSAGGNSNQPQHF. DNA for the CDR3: TGTGCCAGCAGCGCCGGGGGAAATAGCAATCAGCCCCAGCATTTT.

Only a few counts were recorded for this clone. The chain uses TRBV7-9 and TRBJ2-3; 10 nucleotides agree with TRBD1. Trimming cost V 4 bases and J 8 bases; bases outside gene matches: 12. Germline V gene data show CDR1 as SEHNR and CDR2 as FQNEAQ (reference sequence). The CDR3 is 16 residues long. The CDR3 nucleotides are TGTGCCAGCAGCTCGGGACAGGGGAACCTTTTGGGTACGCAGTATTTT. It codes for CASSSGQGNLLGTQYF.

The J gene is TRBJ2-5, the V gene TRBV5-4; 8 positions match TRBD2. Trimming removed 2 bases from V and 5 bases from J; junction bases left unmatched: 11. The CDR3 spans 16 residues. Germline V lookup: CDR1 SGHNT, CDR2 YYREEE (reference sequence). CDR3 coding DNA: TGTGCCAGCAGCTTAGGCGGGGGGACCGTTTCGGAGACCCAGTACTTC. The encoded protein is CASSLGGGTVSETQYF.

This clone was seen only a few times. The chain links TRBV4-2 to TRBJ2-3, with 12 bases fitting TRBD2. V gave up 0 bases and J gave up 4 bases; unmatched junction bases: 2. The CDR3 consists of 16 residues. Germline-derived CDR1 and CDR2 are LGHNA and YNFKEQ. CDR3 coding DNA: TGTGCCAGCAGCCAAGAGCTAGCGGGGGGGCCAGATACGCAGTATTTT. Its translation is CASSQELAGGPDTQYF.

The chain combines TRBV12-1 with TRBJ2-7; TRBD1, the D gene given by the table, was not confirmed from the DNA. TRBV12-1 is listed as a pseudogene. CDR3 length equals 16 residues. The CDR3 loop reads CASSASQGALTYEQYF. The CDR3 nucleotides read TGTGCCAGCAGCGCTTCACAGGGGGCGCTGACCTACGAGCAGTACTTC.

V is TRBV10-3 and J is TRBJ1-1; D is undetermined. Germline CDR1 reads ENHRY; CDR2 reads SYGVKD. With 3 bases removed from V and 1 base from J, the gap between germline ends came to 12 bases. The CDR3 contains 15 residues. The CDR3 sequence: CAISDLTRRNTEAFF. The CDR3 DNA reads TGTGCCATCAGTGATTTAACACGGAGGAACACTGAAGCTTTCTTT.

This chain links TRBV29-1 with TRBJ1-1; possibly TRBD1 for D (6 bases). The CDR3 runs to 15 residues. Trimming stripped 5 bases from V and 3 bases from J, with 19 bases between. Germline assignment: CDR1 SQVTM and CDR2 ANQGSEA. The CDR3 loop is CSVSYSIQGDTEAFF. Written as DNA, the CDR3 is TGCAGCGTTTCTTACTCGATACAGGGAGACACTGAAGCTTTCTTT.

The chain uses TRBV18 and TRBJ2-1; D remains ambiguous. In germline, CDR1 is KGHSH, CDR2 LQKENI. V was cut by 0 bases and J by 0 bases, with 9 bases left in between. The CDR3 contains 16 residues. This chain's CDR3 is CASSPPSGVSYNEQFF. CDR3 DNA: TGTGCCAGCTCACCACCGTCAGGTGTCTCCTACAATGAGCAGTTCTTC.

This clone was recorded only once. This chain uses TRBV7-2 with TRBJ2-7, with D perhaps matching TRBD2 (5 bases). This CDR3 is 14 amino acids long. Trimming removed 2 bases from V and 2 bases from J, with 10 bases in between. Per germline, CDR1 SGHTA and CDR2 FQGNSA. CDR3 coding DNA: TGTGCCAGCAGCTTAATTACTAGTACCTACGAGCAGTACTTC. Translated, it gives CASSLITSTYEQYF.

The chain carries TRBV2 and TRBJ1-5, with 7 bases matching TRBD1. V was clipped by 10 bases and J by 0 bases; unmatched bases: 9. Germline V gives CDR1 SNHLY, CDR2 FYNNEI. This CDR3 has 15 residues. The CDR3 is CATKGGQNSNQPQHF. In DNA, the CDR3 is TGTGCCACCAAAGGGGGACAGAATAGCAATCAGCCCCAGCATTTT.

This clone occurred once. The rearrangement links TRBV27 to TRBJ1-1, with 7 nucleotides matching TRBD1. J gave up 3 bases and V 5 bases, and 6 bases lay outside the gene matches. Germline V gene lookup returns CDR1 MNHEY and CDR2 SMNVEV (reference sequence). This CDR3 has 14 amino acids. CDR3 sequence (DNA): TGTGCCAGCAGTCCGAGGACAGGCGACACTGAAGCTTTCTTT. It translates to CASSPRTGDTEAFF.

In DNA, the CDR3 is TGTGCCAGCAGTTACTCAAACCCGGGACTCACACCTCAAGAGACCCAGTACTTC. As protein: CASSYSNPGLTPQETQYF. This rearrangement joins TRBV6-2 or TRBV6-3 to TRBJ2-5; tentatively, D is TRBD2 (6 bases). Germline CDR1 reads MNHEY; CDR2 reads SVGEGT. This CDR3 has 18 amino acids. Trimming took off 0 bases at V and 2 bases at J, with 19 bases between the two ends.

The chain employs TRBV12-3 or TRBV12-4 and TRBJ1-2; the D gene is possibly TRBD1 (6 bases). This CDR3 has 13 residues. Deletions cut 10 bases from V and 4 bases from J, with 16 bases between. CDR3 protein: CAIRDRIGYGYTF. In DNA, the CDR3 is TGTGCCATCCGCGACAGGATTGGCTATGGCTACACCTTC.

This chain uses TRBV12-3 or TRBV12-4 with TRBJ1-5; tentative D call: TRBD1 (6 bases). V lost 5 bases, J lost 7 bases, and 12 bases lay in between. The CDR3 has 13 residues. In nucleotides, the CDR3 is TGTGCCAGCAGTCTCCAGGGGAGCCAGCCCCAGCATTTT. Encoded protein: CASSLQGSQPQHF.

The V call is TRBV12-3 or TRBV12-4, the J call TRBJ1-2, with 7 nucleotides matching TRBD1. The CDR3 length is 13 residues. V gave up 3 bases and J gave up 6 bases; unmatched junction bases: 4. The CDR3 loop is CASSFTGAHGYTF. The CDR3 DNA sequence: TGTGCCAGCAGTTTCACAGGGGCCCATGGCTACACCTTC.

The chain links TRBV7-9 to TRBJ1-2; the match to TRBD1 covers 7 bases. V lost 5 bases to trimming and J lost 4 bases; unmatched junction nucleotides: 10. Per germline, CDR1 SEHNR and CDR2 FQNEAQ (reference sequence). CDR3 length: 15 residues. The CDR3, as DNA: TGTGCCAGCAGCCCAGAGAGGTACAGGGGCTATGGCTACACCTTC. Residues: CASSPERYRGYGYTF. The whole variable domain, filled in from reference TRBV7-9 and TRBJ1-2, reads DTGVSQNPRHKITKRGQNVTFRCDPISEHNRLYWYRQTLGQGPEFLTYFQNEAQLEKSRLLSDRFSAERPKGSFSTLEIQRTEQGDSAMYLCASSPERYRGYGYTFGSGTRLTVV.

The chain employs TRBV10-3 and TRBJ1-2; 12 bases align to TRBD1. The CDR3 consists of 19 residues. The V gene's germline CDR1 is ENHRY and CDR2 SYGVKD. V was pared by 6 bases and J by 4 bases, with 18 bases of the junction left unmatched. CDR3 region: CAISFTTRDRGRFSYGYTF. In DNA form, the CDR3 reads TGTGCCATCAGCTTCACAACCCGGGACAGGGGGCGCTTCAGCTATGGCTACACCTTC.

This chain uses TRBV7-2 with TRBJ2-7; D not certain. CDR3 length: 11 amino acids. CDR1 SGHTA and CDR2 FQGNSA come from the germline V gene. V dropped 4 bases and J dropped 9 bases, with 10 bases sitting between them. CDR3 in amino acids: CASSSTNGQYF. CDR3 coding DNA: TGTGCCAGCAGCTCTACTAACGGGCAGTACTTC.

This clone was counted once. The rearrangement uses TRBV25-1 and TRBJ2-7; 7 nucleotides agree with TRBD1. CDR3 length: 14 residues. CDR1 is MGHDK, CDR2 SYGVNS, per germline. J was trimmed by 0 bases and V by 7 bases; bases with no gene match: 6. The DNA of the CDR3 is TGTGCCAGCAAGGGGGCCCCCCCCTCCTACGAGCAGTACTTC. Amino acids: CASKGAPPSYEQYF.

Here the CDR3 reads CASSRDGTGILGYTF. CDR3 nucleotide sequence: TGCGCCAGCAGCCGAGACGGGACAGGGATTCTTGGCTACACCTTC. The J gene is TRBJ1-2, the V gene TRBV4-3; 9 positions match TRBD1. Looked up from germline, CDR1 is LGHNA and CDR2 is YSLEER. CDR3 length equals 15 residues. J was trimmed by 7 bases and V by 4 bases; bases with no gene match: 10.